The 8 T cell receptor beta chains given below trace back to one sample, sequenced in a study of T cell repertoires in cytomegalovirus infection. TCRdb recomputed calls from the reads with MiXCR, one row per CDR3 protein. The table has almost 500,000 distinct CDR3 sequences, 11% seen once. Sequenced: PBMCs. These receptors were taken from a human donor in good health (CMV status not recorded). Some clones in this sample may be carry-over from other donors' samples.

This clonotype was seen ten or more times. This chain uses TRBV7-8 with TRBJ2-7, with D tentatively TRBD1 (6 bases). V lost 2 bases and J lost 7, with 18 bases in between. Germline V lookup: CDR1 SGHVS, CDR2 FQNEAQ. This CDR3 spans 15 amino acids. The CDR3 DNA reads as TGTGCCAGCAGCTTACCGGGACAACCATCTCTGGAGCAGTACTTC. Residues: CASSLPGQPSLEQYF. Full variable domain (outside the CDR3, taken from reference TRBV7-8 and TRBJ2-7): GAGVSQSPRYKVAKRGQDVALRCDPISGHVSLFWYQQALGQGPEFLTYFQNEAQLDKSGLPSDRFFAERPEGSVSTLKIQRTQQEDSAVYLCASSLPGQPSLEQYFGPGTRLTVT.

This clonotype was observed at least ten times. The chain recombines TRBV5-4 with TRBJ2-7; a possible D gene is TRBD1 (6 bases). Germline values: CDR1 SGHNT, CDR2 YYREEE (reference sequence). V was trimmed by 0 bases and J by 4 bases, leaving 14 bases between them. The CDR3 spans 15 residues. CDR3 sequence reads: CASSLGSIGTYEQYF. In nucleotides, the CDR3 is TGTGCCAGCAGCTTGGGATCAATAGGGACATACGAGCAGTACTTC.

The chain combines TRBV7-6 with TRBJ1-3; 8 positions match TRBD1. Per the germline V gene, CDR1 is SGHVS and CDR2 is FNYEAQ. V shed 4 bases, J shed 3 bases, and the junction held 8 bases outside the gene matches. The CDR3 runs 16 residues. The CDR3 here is CASSSDTGTGGNTIYF. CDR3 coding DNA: TGTGCCAGCAGCTCAGATACCGGGACAGGTGGAAACACCATATATTTT.

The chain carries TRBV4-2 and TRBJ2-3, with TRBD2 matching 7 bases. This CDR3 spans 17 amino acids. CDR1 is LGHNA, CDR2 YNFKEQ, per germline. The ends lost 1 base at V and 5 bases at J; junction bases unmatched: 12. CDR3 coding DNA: TGTGCCAGCAGCCAAGCGTGGGCGGGAGAATGGGGAGATACGCAGTATTTT. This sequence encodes CASSQAWAGEWGDTQYF.

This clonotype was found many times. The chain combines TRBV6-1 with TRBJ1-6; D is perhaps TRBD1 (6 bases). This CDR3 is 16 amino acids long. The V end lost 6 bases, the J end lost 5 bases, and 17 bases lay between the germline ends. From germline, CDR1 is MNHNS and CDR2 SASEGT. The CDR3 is CASRNGGATHNSPLHF. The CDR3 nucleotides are TGTGCCAGCAGGAACGGGGGGGCGACCCATAATTCACCCCTCCACTTT.

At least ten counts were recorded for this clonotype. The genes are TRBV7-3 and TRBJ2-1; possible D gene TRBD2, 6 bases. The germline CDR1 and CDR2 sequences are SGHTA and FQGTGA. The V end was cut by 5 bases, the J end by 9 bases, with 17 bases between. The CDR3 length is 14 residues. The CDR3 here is CASSPDGGASEQFF. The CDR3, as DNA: TGTGCCAGCAGCCCCGACGGAGGGGCGAGTGAGCAGTTCTTC.

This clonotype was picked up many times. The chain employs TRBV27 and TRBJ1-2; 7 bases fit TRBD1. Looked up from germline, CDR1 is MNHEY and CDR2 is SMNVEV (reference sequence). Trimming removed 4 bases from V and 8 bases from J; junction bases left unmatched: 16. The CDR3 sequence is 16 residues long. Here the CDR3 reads CASSSGPSGTASGYTF. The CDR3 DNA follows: TGTGCCAGCAGTTCCGGGCCATCCGGGACAGCTAGCGGCTACACCTTC.

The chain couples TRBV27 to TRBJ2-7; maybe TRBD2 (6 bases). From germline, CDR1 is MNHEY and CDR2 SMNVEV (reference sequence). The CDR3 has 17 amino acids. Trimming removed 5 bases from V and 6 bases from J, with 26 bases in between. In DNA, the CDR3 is TGTGCCAGCAGTCTAAGGCCCCCGGGGGATAGTCCTGGCGAGCAGTACTTC. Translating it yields CASSLRPPGDSPGEQYF.